Each of the 25 T cell receptor beta chains below was sequenced from the same sample in a study of tissue T cells after allogeneic stem cell transplantation. The table came from immunoSEQ multiplex PCR; TCRdb's copy has only in-frame clones and leaves some out. This sample has more than 20,000 clones, with 55% to 75% found just once. Sequenced input: spleen. The source of these receptors is a female BALB/c mouse in good health. The strain's MHC: H2-d.

For this clone: These gene names are mouse names. Coverage ceases 1 residue before the CDR3 finishes, and the germline J gene fills in the end. This chain connects TRBV5 to TRBJ2-3; 10 nucleotides match TRBD1. The CDR3 loop spans 15 amino acids. With V trimmed by 3 bases and J by 4 bases, 4 bases remained unmatched. Germline loops: CDR1 LGHNA, CDR2 YNLKQL (reference sequence). The CDR3 spells CASSHRDRGSETLYF. CDR3 DNA, as far as it was read: TGTGCCAGCAGCCACCGGGACAGGGGTTCAGAAACGCTGTAT.

Points on this clone: Gene names denote mouse genes. The CDR3 extends 1 residue past the end of the read, so its final part is completed from the germline J gene. Other nucleotide sequences in the sample specify the same CDR3. The rearrangement uses TRBV1 and TRBJ2-5, with D uncertain. The CDR3 totals 15 residues. Looked up from germline, CDR1 is NSQYPW and CDR2 is LRSPGD (reference sequence). Trimming removed 0 bases at V and 0 bases at J, with 7 bases between. The CDR3 DNA, read in part, is TGCACCTGCAGTGCAGAAGGCGGTAACCAAGACACCCAGTAC. Protein: CTCSAEGGNQDTQY. The CDR3, in full, reads CTCSAEGGNQDTQYF.

As concerns this clone: Gene names and germline match the mouse. The CDR3 is cut off 1 residue early in the read; its end comes from the germline J gene. This sequence joins TRBV31 and TRBJ2-7; D not resolved. CDR1 and CDR2 from the germline V gene are GKSSPN and SITVG. This CDR3 has 12 amino acids. Trimming cost V 0 bases and J 2 bases, with 5 bases left between them. The DNA read from the CDR3 is TGTGCCTGGAGTCTTCCCACCTATGAACAGTAC. Protein: CAWSLPTYEQY. The whole CDR3 region reads CAWSLPTYEQYF.

Comment on this clone: Gene names refer to mouse genes. The CDR3 goes on 1 residue after the read ends, and that part is filled in from the germline J gene. V is TRBV5 and J is TRBJ2-2; 9 bases align to TRBD1. The CDR3 is 15 amino acids. With 1 base clipped from V and 6 bases from J, the junction kept 3 bases outside the gene matches. Germline V gene data show CDR1 as LGHNA and CDR2 as YNLKQL (reference sequence). Partial CDR3 DNA: TGTGCCAGCAGCCAAGGGACAGGGGTCGCCGGGCAGCTCTAC. This sequence encodes CASSQGTGVAGQLY. The whole CDR3 is CASSQGTGVAGQLYF.

For this clone: These gene names are mouse names. The read ends 1 residue early relative to the CDR3; the germline J gene fills the gap. V usage is TRBV5 and J usage is TRBJ2-3; D gene unclear. V dropped 1 base and J dropped 0 bases, with 8 bases sitting between them. The germline V gene has CDR1 LGHNA and CDR2 YNLKQL (reference sequence). This CDR3 comprises 15 residues. The CDR3 bases that were read are TGTGCCAGCAGCCAAGCGGGTGGGAGTGCAGAAACGCTGTAT. Translation gives CASSQAGGSAETLY. The CDR3 in its entirety is CASSQAGGSAETLYF.

As regards this clone: Germline and genes here are mouse. The CDR3 extends 1 residue past the end of the read, so its final part is completed from the germline J gene. The rearrangement uses TRBV5 and TRBJ1-4; D is perhaps TRBD1 (5 bases). The CDR3 has 16 residues. Germline-derived CDR1 and CDR2 are LGHNA and YNLKQL (reference sequence). The V gene lost 4 bases and the J gene lost 0 bases, with 12 bases spanning the gap. CDR3 DNA, as far as it was read: TGTGCCAGCAGCCCCTCCCAGGGAATTTCCAACGAAAGATTATTT. As protein: CASSPSQGISNERLF. The full-length CDR3 reads as CASSPSQGISNERLFF.

In this sample, this clone turned up a few times. All gene names here are mouse names. The CDR3 is cut off 1 residue early in the read; its end comes from the germline J gene. The genes are TRBV13-1 and TRBJ2-7; TRBD1 matches 10 bases. There are 13 residues in the CDR3. The germline CDR1 and CDR2 sequences are NSHNY and SYGAGN. V was pared by 5 bases and J by 3 bases, with 2 bases of the junction left unmatched. The sequenced CDR3 bases are TGTGCCAGCAGAGGACAGGGGGTCTATGAACAGTAC. The encoded protein is CASRGQGVYEQY. The entire CDR3 protein reads CASRGQGVYEQYF.

This clone came up a few times. Genes and germline are mouse. The missing CDR3 end, 1 residue past where the read stops, is filled in from the germline J gene. The V gene is TRBV5, the J gene TRBJ1-1; D is unclear. The CDR3 consists of 12 residues. Germline CDR1 and CDR2: LGHNA and YNLKQL (reference sequence). Trimming shortened V by 4 bases and J by 5 bases, and 8 bases separated the two germline ends. Incomplete CDR3 DNA: TGTGCCAGCAGCCCTCCCGGGACAGAAGTCTTC. It translates to CASSPPGTEVF. The whole CDR3 sequence is CASSPPGTEVFF.

As for this clone: Mouse gene names apply. From the germline J gene comes the end of the CDR3, since the read stops 1 residue before it. The gene calls are TRBV20 and TRBJ1-2; D might be TRBD1 (6 bases). This CDR3 has 12 residues. Germline V CDR1 and CDR2: GFQATS, STVNSAI. V dropped 2 bases and J dropped 2 bases, with 6 bases sitting between them. The CDR3 bases that were read are TGTGGTGCTAGGACAGGGAACTCCGACTACACC. It specifies CGARTGNSDYT. The CDR3 reads in full as CGARTGNSDYTF.

This clone was detected once. Gene labels here are mouse ones. From the germline J gene comes the end of the CDR3, since the read stops 1 residue before it. The genes are TRBV5 and TRBJ2-4, with no clear D. This CDR3 region has 15 residues. Trimming left V 0 bases short and J 0 bases short, with 7 bases between. Germline loops: CDR1 LGHNA, CDR2 YNLKQL (reference sequence). CDR3 protein: CASSQESASQNTLYF. The covered CDR3 bases are TGTGCCAGCAGCCAAGAGAGCGCCAGTCAAAACACCTTGTAC.

This clone was observed a few times. The listed genes are named as in mouse. Read coverage stops 1 residue before the CDR3 terminus; the germline J gene supplies the remainder. This rearrangement joins TRBV29 to TRBJ2-7; 9 bases match TRBD1. Per the germline V gene, CDR1 is MSHET and CDR2 is SYDVDS. Trimming at V came to 6 bases and at J to 4 bases, leaving 4 bases not matched to a gene. The CDR3 is 13 amino acids. The sequenced CDR3 bases are TGTGCTAGCAGGAGGGACAGGGAATATGAACAGTAC. This gives the protein CASRRDREYEQY. The entire CDR3 protein reads CASRRDREYEQYF.

Note on this clone: Any gene name here is a mouse gene name. The read halts 1 residue ahead of the CDR3 end, with the missing end drawn from the germline J gene. V gene TRBV31 combines with J gene TRBJ1-4; TRBD1 might be the D (6 bases). Trimming took 1 base from V and 6 from J, leaving 12 bases between them. Germline CDR1 and CDR2: GKSSPN and SITVG. The CDR3 has 14 residues. Incomplete CDR3 DNA: TGTGCCTGGAGTCAGGGGGGGCGCTACGAAAGATTATTT. Translating it yields CAWSQGGRYERLF. The whole CDR3 sequence is CAWSQGGRYERLFF. The full variable domain, completed using reference TRBV31 and TRBJ1-4, is AQTIHQWPVAEIKAVGSPLSLGCTIKGKSSPNLYWYWQATGGTLQQLFYSITVGQVESVVQLNLSASRPKDDQFILSTEKLLLSHSGFYLCAWSQGGRYERLFFGHGTKLSVL.

With respect to this clone: Gene names are the mouse ones. From the germline J gene comes the end of the CDR3, since the read stops 1 residue before it. This sequence joins TRBV29 and TRBJ1-6; D not resolved. TRBJ1-6 is an ORF, with its function uncertain. Trimming shortened V by 5 bases and J by 0 bases, and 8 bases separated the two germline ends. The CDR3 sequence is 15 residues long. CDR1 MSHET and CDR2 SYDVDS come from the germline V gene. The chain's CDR3 is CASSPTDSYNSPLYF. CDR3 DNA (partial): TGTGCTAGCAGTCCTACAGATTCCTATAATTCGCCCCTCTAC.

Notes on this clone: Gene names are mouse gene names. The read terminates 1 residue before the CDR3 end, so the remaining end is supplied by the germline J gene. Other DNA sequences in this sample translate to the same CDR3. The rearrangement links TRBV1 to TRBJ2-3; D tentatively fits TRBD1 or TRBD2 (6 bases each). Germline CDR1 is NSQYPW and CDR2 is LRSPGD (reference sequence). The CDR3 length is 14 residues. V was clipped by 2 bases and J by 1 base, with 7 bases between them. The DNA read from the CDR3 is TGCACCTGCAGTGCAAGGGGGGGTGCAGAAACGCTGTAT. Amino acid sequence: CTCSARGGAETLY. The full CDR3 reads CTCSARGGAETLYF.

Concerning this clone: Genes and germline come from the mouse. The CDR3 extends 1 residue past the end of the read, so its final part is completed from the germline J gene. V gene TRBV19 combines with J gene TRBJ2-4, with TRBD2 matching 11 bases. This CDR3 is built from 17 residues. J was trimmed by 0 bases and V by 0 bases; bases with no gene match: 3. The V gene's germline CDR1 is FNHDT and CDR2 SITEND (reference sequence). Here the CDR3 reads CASSIGGLGVSQNTLYF. CDR3 bases read: TGTGCCAGCAGTATAGGGGGACTGGGGGTTAGTCAAAACACCTTGTAC.

Notes on this clone: Germline and genes here are mouse. From the germline J gene comes the end of the CDR3, since the read stops 1 residue before it. The V call is TRBV5, the J call TRBJ1-4; 9 bases are a match to TRBD1. The germline CDR1 and CDR2 sequences are LGHNA and YNLKQL (reference sequence). V shed 1 base, J shed 5 bases, and the junction held 5 bases outside the gene matches. The CDR3 has 16 residues. CDR3 DNA (partial): TGTGCCAGCAGCCAAGGGACAGGGGTTGGGAACGAAAGATTATTT. The encoded protein is CASSQGTGVGNERLF. The whole CDR3 region reads CASSQGTGVGNERLFF.

About this clone itself: Gene labels here are mouse ones. The read ends 1 residue early relative to the CDR3; the germline J gene fills the gap. This chain connects TRBV13-1 to TRBJ2-5; D possibly corresponds to TRBD1 (5 bases). Germline V gene lookup returns CDR1 NSHNY and CDR2 SYGAGN. V was cut by 3 bases and J by 0 bases, with 8 bases left in between. This CDR3 region has 14 residues. CDR3 DNA, as far as it was read: TGTGCCAGCAGTGCCGACAGTAACCAAGACACCCAGTAC. Protein: CASSADSNQDTQY. The complete CDR3 sequence is CASSADSNQDTQYF.

This clone was seen more than once but under ten times. The gene names here belong to mouse. The read terminates 1 residue before the CDR3 end, so the remaining end is supplied by the germline J gene. J is TRBJ2-7 and V is TRBV19; 11 nucleotides agree with TRBD2. Germline CDR1 is FNHDT and CDR2 is SITEND (reference sequence). The CDR3 consists of 14 residues. V lost 2 bases and J lost 4; bases outside the gene matches: 2. This CDR3 is CASSIGTGGYEQYF. The sequenced part of the CDR3 DNA is TGTGCCAGCAGTATTGGGACTGGGGGTTATGAACAGTAC.

Comments on this clone: One junction end does not reproduce the germline sequence, and a read error may be involved. Germline and genes: mouse. The read finishes 1 residue shy of the CDR3 end, and the germline J gene is used to complete it. J is TRBJ1-6 and V is TRBV13-2, with 11 positions matching TRBD1. TRBJ1-6 has ORF status, its function being uncertain. Germline V gives CDR1 NNHNN, CDR2 SYGAGS (reference sequence). The CDR3 runs 15 residues. The sequenced part of the CDR3 DNA is TGTGCCGGCGGTGGGACAGGGGGTTATAATTCGCCCCTCTAC. Translated, it gives CAGGGTGGYNSPLY. The entire CDR3 reads CAGGGTGGYNSPLYF.

Notes on this clone: The genes are named according to mouse. Coverage ceases 1 residue before the CDR3 finishes, and the germline J gene fills in the end. The rearrangement links TRBV13-1 to TRBJ2-5, with 9 bases identical to TRBD2. V trimming: 3 bases; J trimming: 6 bases; junction bases outside the gene matches: 5. The CDR3 contains 14 residues. Germline values: CDR1 NSHNY, CDR2 SYGAGN. The part of the CDR3 DNA that was read is TGTGCCAGCAGTGGACTGGGGGTGCGGGACACCCAGTAC. This codes for CASSGLGVRDTQY. In full, the CDR3 is CASSGLGVRDTQYF.

About this clone itself: Genes here carry mouse names. The missing CDR3 end, 1 residue past where the read stops, is filled in from the germline J gene. The genes are TRBV16 and TRBJ2-7, with TRBD1 matching 9 bases. This CDR3 contains 13 residues. The V and J ends lost 3 bases and 5 bases, in that order; junction bases with no gene match: 2. Germline V gene data show CDR1 as SGHSA and CDR2 as FRNQAP. This chain's CDR3 is CASSLTGGDEQYF. The part of the CDR3 DNA that was read is TGTGCAAGCAGCTTGACAGGGGGAGATGAACAGTAC.

Details on this clone: All gene names here are mouse names. The read comes to an end 1 residue before the CDR3 does, leaving the germline J gene to fill in the end. This chain uses TRBV3 with TRBJ1-2, with TRBD1 identical over 10 bases. Germline CDR1 SNHLY, CDR2 FYNGKV (reference sequence). This CDR3 has 14 amino acids. V trimming: 5 bases; J trimming: 2 bases; junction bases outside the gene matches: 2. The covered CDR3 bases are TGTGCCAGCAGCCTGGACAGGGGGAACTCCGACTACACC. Translated, it gives CASSLDRGNSDYT. The whole CDR3 protein is CASSLDRGNSDYTF.

A word on this clone: Mouse gene names and germline throughout. The sequence runs out 1 residue before the end of the CDR3; the remainder is reconstructed from the germline J gene. The rearrangement links TRBV19 to TRBJ1-3, with TRBD1 matching 10 bases. Germline assignment: CDR1 FNHDT and CDR2 SITEND (reference sequence). The junction had 2 bases not matched to a gene; V was cut back by 4 bases and J by 1 base. The CDR3 runs to 15 residues. Here the CDR3 reads CASSGGQGSGNTLYF. The part of the CDR3 DNA that was read is TGTGCCAGCAGTGGGGGACAGGGGTCTGGAAATACGCTCTAT.

A word on this clone: Here the gene names and germline are mouse. The read terminates 1 residue ahead of where the CDR3 ends, so the germline J gene completes it. The chain has TRBV31 and TRBJ1-5; TRBD1 is a possible D gene (6 bases). Trimming stripped 5 bases from V and 2 bases from J, with 10 bases between. Germline loops: CDR1 GKSSPN, CDR2 SITVG. The CDR3 sequence is 13 residues long. The chain's CDR3 is CAWEQGDNQAPLF. The DNA read from the CDR3 is TGTGCCTGGGAACAGGGTGACAACCAGGCTCCGCTT.

As concerns this clone: Gene names denote mouse genes. The CDR3 extends 1 residue past the end of the read, so its final part is completed from the germline J gene. V gene TRBV1 combines with J gene TRBJ2-5; 10 bases map to TRBD2. V lost 3 bases and J lost 6; bases outside the gene matches: 6. Germline V lookup: CDR1 NSQYPW, CDR2 LRSPGD (reference sequence). The CDR3 has 15 residues. The sequenced part of the CDR3 DNA is TGCACCTGCAGTGCCTCGGGACTGGGGATCGACACCCAGTAC. Its translation is CTCSASGLGIDTQY. From start to end, the CDR3 is CTCSASGLGIDTQYF.